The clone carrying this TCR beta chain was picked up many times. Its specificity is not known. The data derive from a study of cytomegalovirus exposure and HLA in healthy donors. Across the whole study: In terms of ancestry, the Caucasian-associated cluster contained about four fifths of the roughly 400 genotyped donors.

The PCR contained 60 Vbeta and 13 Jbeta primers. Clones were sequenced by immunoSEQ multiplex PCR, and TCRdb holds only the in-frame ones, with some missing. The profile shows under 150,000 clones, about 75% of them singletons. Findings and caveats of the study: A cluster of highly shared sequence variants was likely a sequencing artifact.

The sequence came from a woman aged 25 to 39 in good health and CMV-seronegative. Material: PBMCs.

The CDR3 loop reads CASSPEGQNQPQHF. As DNA, the CDR3 is TGTGCCAGCAGCCCGGAGGGCCAAAATCAGCCCCAGCATTTT. The chain uses TRBV9 and TRBJ1-5; D not certain. The CDR3 runs 14 residues. V lost 4 bases, J lost 4 bases, and 12 bases lay in between. The germline V gene has CDR1 SGDLS and CDR2 YYNGEE. The whole variable domain, remainder taken from reference TRBV9 and TRBJ1-5, is DSGVTQTPKHLITATGQRVTLRCSPRSGDLSVYWYQQSLDQGLQFLIQYYNGEERAKGNILERFSAQQFPDLHSELNLSSLELGDSALYFCASSPEGQNQPQHFGDGTRLSIL.